This T cell receptor (beta chain) was recovered during a study of T cells of healthy individuals. The CDR3 runs 12 residues. Per germline, CDR1 MNHEY and CDR2 SVGAGI. V dropped 4 bases and J dropped 5 bases, with 8 bases sitting between them. TCRdb independently ran MiXCR on the 5' RACE reads; one entry per CDR3 protein. The data contain tens of thousands of distinct CDR3 sequences, around 15% of them singletons. The V gene is TRBV6-5, the J gene TRBJ2-5; D is unresolved. The receptor comes from a human donor in good health. The CDR3 nucleotides are TGTGCCAGCAGTTCTCTCCGGGAGACCCAGTACTTC. It specifies CASSSLRETQYF.